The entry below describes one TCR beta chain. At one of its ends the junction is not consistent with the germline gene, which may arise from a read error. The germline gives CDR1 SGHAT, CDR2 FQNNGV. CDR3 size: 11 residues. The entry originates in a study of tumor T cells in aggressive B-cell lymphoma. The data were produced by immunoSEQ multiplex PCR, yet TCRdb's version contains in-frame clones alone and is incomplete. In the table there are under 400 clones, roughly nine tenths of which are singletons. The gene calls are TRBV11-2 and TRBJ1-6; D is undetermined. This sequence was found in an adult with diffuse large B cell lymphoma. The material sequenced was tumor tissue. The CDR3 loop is CASSQLRPLTF. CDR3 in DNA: TGTGCCAGCAGCCAACTCAGGCCCCTAACCTTT.